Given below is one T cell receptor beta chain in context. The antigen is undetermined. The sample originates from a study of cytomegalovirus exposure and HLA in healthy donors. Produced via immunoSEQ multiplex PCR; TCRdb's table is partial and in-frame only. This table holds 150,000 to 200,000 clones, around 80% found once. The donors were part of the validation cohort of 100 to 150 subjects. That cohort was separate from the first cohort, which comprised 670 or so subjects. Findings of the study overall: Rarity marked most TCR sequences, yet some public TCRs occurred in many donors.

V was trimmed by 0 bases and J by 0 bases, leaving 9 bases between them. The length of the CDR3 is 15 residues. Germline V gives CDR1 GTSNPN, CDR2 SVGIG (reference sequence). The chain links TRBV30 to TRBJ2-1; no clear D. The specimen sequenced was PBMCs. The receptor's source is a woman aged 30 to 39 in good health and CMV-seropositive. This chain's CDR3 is CAWSVPPSSYNEQFF. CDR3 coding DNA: TGTGCCTGGAGTGTACCCCCTAGCTCCTACAATGAGCAGTTCTTC.